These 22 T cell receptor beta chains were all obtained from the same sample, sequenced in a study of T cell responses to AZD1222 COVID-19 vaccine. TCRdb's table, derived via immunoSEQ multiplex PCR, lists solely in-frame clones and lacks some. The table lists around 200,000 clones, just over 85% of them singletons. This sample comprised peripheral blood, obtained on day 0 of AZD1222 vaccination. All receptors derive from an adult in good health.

This chain's CDR3 is CASGTDFSTDTQYF. The CDR3 coding sequence is TGTGCTAGTGGGACGGACTTTAGCACAGATACGCAGTATTTT. The rearrangement links TRBV12-5 to TRBJ2-3; a possible D gene is TRBD2 (5 bases). The ends were cut back, 6 bases at V and 0 bases at J, with 10 bases in the middle. The germline V gene has CDR1 LGHNT and CDR2 FRNRAP. The CDR3 loop spans 14 amino acids.

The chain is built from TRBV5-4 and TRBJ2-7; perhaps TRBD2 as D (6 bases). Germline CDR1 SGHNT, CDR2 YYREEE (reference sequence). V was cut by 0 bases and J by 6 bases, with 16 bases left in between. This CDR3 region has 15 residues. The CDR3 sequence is CASSLGWGGKGEQYF. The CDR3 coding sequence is TGTGCCAGCAGCTTGGGCTGGGGCGGGAAGGGCGAGCAGTACTTC.

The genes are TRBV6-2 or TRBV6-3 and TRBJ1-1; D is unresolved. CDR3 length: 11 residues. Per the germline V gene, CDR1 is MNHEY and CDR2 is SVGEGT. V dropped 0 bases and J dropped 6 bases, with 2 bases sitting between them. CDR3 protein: CASSYSAEAFF. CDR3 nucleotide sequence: TGTGCCAGCAGTTACTCGGCTGAAGCTTTCTTT.

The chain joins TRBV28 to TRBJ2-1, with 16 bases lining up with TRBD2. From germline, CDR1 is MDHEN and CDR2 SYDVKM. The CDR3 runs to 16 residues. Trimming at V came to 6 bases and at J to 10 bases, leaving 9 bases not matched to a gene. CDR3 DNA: TGTGCCAGCAGCTCCCTTGGGACTAGCGGGAGGGGAGAGCAGTTCTTC. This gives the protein CASSSLGTSGRGEQFF.

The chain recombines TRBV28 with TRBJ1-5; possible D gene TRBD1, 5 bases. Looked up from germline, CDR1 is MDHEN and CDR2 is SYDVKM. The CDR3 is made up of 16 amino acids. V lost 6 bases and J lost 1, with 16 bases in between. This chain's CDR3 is CASRTSGTWSNQPQHF. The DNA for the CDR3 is TGTGCCAGCAGAACATCGGGGACTTGGAGCAATCAGCCCCAGCATTTT.

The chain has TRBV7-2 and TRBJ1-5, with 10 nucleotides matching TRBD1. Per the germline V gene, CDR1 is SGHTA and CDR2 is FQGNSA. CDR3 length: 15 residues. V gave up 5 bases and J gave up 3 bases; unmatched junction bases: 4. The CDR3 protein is CASSKDRGANQPQHF. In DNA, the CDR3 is TGTGCCAGCAGCAAGGACAGGGGGGCCAATCAGCCCCAGCATTTT. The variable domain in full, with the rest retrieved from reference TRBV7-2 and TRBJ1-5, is GAGVSQSPSNKVTEKGKDVELRCDPISGHTALYWYRQSLGQGLEFLIYFQGNSAPDKSGLPSDRFSAERTGGSVSTLTIQRTQQEDSAVYLCASSKDRGANQPQHFGDGTRLSIL.

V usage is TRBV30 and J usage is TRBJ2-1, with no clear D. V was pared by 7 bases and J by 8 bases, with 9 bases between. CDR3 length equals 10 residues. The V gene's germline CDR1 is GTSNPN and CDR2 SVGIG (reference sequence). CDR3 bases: TGTGCCTTGGAGAGCCATGAGCAGTTCTTC. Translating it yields CALESHEQFF.

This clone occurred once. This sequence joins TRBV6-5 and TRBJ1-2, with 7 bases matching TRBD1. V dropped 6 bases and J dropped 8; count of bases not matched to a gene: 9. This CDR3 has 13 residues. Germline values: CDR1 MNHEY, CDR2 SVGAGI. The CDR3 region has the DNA TGTGCCAGCAGAGAGACAGGGTTGGACGGCTACACCTTC. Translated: CASRETGLDGYTF.

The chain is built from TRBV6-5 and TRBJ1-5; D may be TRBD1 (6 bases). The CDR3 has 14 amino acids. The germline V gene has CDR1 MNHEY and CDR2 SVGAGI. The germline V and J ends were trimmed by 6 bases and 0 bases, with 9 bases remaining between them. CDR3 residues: CASSGQNSNQPQHF. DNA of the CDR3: TGTGCCAGCAGCGGACAGAATAGCAATCAGCCCCAGCATTTT.

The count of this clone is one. The DNA for the CDR3 is TGTGCCAGCAGCCAAGATCGTAGGGGCGGGGGTGAAGCTTTCTTT. This translates into CASSQDRRGGGEAFF. The chain uses TRBV3-1 (or the pseudogene TRBV3-2) and TRBJ1-1; D is perhaps TRBD1 (5 bases). There are 15 residues in the CDR3. The V gene's germline CDR1 is LGHDT and CDR2 YNNKEL (reference sequence). V lost 0 bases, J lost 7 bases, and 15 bases lay in between.

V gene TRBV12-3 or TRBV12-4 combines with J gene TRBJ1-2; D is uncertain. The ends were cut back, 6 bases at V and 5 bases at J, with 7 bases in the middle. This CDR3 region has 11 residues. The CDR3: CASSTRYGYTF. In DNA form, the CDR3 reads TGTGCCAGCAGCACACGGTATGGCTACACCTTC.

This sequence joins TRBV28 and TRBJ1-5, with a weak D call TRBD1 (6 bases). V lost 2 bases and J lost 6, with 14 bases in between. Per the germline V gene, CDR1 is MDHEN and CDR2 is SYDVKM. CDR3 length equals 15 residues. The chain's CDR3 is CASSLRGRQVQPQHF. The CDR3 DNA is TGTGCCAGCAGTTTACGGGGAAGACAGGTTCAGCCCCAGCATTTT.

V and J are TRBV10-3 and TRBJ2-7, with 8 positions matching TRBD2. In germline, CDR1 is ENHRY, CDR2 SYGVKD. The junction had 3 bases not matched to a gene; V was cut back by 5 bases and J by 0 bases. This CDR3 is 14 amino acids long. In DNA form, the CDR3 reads TGTGCCATCAGTATAGCGGGGACCTCCTACGAGCAGTACTTC. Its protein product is CAISIAGTSYEQYF.

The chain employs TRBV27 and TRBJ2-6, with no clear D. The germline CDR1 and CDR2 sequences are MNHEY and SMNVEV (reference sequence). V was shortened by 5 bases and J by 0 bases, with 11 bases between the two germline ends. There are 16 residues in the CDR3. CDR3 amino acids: CASSLLSSSGANVLTF. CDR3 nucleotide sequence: TGTGCCAGCAGTCTGTTGAGCTCCTCTGGGGCCAACGTCCTGACTTTC. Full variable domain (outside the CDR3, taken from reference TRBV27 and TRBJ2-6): EAQVTQNPRYLITVTGKKLTVTCSQNMNHEYMSWYRQDPGLGLRQIYYSMNVEVTDKGDVPEGYKVSRKEKRNFPLILESPSPNQTSLYFCASSLLSSSGANVLTFGAGSRLTVL.

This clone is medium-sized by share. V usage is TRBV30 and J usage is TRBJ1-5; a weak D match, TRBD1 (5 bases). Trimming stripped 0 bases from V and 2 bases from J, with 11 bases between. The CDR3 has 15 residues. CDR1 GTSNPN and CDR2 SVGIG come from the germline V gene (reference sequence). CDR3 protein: CAWSVSRVGNQPQHF. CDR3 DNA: TGTGCCTGGAGTGTAAGCAGGGTTGGCAATCAGCCCCAGCATTTT. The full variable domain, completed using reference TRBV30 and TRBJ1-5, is SQTIHQWPATLVQPVGSPLSLECTVEGTSNPNLYWYRQAAGRGLQLLFYSVGIGQISSEVPQNLSASRPQDRQFILSSKKLLLSDSGFYLCAWSVSRVGNQPQHFGDGTRLSIL.

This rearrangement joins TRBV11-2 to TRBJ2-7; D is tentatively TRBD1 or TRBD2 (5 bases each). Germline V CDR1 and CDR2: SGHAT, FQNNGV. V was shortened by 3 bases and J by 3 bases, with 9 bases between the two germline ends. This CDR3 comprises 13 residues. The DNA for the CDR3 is TGTGCCAGCAGCTTGGGGGTCAGCTACGAGCAGTACTTC. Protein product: CASSLGVSYEQYF.

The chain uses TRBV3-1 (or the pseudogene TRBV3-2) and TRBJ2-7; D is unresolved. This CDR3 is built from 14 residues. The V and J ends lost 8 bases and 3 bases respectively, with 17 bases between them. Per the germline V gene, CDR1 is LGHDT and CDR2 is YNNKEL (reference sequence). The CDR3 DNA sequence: TGTGCCAGCTTCCCGCTTGGGTTTTTCTACGAGCAGTACTTC. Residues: CASFPLGFFYEQYF.

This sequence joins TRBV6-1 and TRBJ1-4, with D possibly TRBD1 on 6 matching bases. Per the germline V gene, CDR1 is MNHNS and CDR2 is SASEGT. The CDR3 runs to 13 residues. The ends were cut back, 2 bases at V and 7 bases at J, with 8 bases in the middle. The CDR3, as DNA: TGTGCCAGCAGTGAACAGGGGCGTGAAAAACTGTTTTTT. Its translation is CASSEQGREKLFF.

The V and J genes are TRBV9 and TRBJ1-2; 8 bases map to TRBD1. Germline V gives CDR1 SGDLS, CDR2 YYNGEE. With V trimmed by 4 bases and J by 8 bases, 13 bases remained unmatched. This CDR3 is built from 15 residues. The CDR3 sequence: CASSLPGQDHSGYTF. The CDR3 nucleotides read TGTGCCAGCAGCCTTCCGGGACAGGATCATTCCGGCTACACCTTC.

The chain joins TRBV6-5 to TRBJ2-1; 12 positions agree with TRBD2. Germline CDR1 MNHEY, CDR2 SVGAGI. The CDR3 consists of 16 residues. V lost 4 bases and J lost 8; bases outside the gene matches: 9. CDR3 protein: CASSSYRLAGEDEQFF. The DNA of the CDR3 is TGTGCCAGCAGTTCTTACCGACTAGCGGGAGAGGATGAGCAGTTCTTC.

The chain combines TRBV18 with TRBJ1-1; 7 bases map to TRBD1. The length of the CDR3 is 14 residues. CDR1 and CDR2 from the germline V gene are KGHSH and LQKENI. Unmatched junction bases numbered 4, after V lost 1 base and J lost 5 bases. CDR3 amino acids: CASSPRQGRTEAFF. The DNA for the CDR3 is TGTGCCAGCTCACCACGACAGGGAAGGACTGAAGCTTTCTTT.

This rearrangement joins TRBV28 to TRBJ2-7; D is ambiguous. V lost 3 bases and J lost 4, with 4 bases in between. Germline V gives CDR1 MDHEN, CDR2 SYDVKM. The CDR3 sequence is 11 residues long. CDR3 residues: CASSFFYEQYF. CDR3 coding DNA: TGTGCCAGCAGTTTCTTTTACGAGCAGTACTTC.